Listed below are T cell receptor beta chains from one sample, sequenced in a study of CD8 T cells in ankylosing spondylitis. TCRdb itself ran the 5' RACE reads through MiXCR, one entry per CDR3 protein. The repertoire holds around 13,000 distinct CDR3 sequences, with approximately 2.5% as singletons. The sample consisted of blood, either unsorted or a sorted T cell fraction (not recorded which). These receptors all come from a male donor with ankylosing spondylitis or in good health (not recorded which). CDR3s include the opening cysteine and the closing phenylalanine or tryptophan. A D gene is named only where the DNA matches it firmly. Clone size is shown for a subset of rows, as once, few, many or a class of expanded clone.

v_gene	d_gene	j_gene	abundance	CDR3aa	CDR3nt
TRBV9	TRBD2	TRBJ2-2	many	CASGAGGPTGELFF	TGTGCCAGCGGAGCGGGGGGGCCCACCGGGGAGCTGTTTTTT
TRBV9	.	TRBJ2-2	medium-sized	CASSVVGTGELFF	TGTGCCAGCAGCGTAGTTGGTACCGGGGAGCTGTTTTTT
TRBV9	TRBD1	TRBJ1-6	few	CASSVGGGQANSPLHF	TGTGCCAGCAGCGTAGGGGGGGGACAGGCTAATTCACCCCTCCACTTT
TRBV9	.	TRBJ2-7	medium-sized	CASSVSSAGFYEQYF	TGTGCCAGCAGCGTTAGCTCGGCAGGGTTCTACGAGCAGTACTTC
TRBV9	TRBD2	TRBJ2-3	.	CASVRDYSSTDTQYF	TGTGCCAGCGTCCGGGACTACTCAAGCACAGATACGCAGTATTTT
TRBV9	TRBD2	TRBJ2-3	medium-sized	CASSAAVAGGTDTQYF	TGTGCCAGCAGCGCAGCGGTAGCGGGGGGCACAGATACGCAGTATTTT
TRBV9	TRBD2	TRBJ2-5	many	CASSVAMTSGPMGYQETQYF	TGTGCCAGCAGCGTAGCTATGACTAGCGGGCCGATGGGGTACCAAGAGACCCAGTACTTC
TRBV9	.	TRBJ2-6	many	CASTLRNSGANVLTF	TGTGCCAGCACCCTCAGGAACTCTGGGGCCAACGTCCTGACTTTC
TRBV9	.	TRBJ2-5	many	CASSVDGVAETQYF	TGTGCCAGCAGCGTAGATGGGGTAGCGGAGACCCAGTACTTC
TRBV9	.	TRBJ2-3	medium-sized	CASSVESGSPDTQYF	TGTGCCAGCAGCGTAGAATCCGGGTCCCCAGATACGCAGTATTTT
TRBV9	TRBD2	TRBJ2-2	many	CASSVAQGLAGGSNTGELFF	TGTGCCAGCAGCGTAGCCCAGGGACTAGCGGGGGGGTCGAACACCGGGGAGCTGTTTTTT
TRBV9	TRBD1	TRBJ2-7	medium-sized	CASSVLDRGEQYF	TGTGCCAGCAGCGTATTGGACAGGGGCGAGCAGTACTTC
TRBV9	TRBD1	TRBJ2-7	many	CASSVGTESHEQYF	TGTGCCAGCAGCGTCGGGACAGAGTCCCACGAGCAGTACTTC
TRBV5-1	TRBD2	TRBJ2-7	medium-sized	CARGLAERTLFYEQYF	TGCGCCAGGGGACTAGCGGAGCGGACTCTATTCTACGAGCAGTACTTC
TRBV9	TRBD1	TRBJ1-2	many	CASSVETGEDYGYTF	TGTGCCAGCAGCGTAGAGACAGGGGAGGACTATGGCTACACCTTC
TRBV9	.	TRBJ2-1	many	CASSVGARDLANEQFF	TGTGCCAGCAGCGTAGGGGCGCGGGACTTGGCAAATGAGCAGTTCTTC
TRBV9	TRBD2	TRBJ2-3	many	CASSSSGARTDTQYF	TGTGCCAGCAGCTCGAGCGGGGCCCGCACAGATACGCAGTATTTT
TRBV9	.	TRBJ1-1	many	CASSADSGAEAFF	TGTGCCAGCAGCGCGGACAGTGGAGCTGAAGCTTTCTTT
TRBV9	TRBD2	TRBJ2-7	many	CASSAGTSGRAYEQYF	TGTGCCAGCAGCGCCGGGACTAGCGGGAGGGCCTACGAGCAGTACTTC
TRBV9	.	TRBJ2-2	medium-sized	CASSAIQMNTGELFF	TGTGCCAGCAGCGCGATACAAATGAACACCGGGGAGCTGTTTTTT
TRBV9	TRBD1	TRBJ2-4	medium-sized	CASSEGARANIQYF	TGTGCCAGCAGCGAGGGGGCCAGGGCAAACATTCAGTACTTC
TRBV9	.	TRBJ1-1	many	CASSSGARTEAFF	TGTGCCAGCAGCAGTGGGGCTAGGACTGAAGCTTTCTTT
TRBV9	.	TRBJ2-1	medium-sized	CASSVGVGGLGVPNEQFF	TGTGCCAGCAGCGTAGGTGTTGGAGGGCTAGGGGTTCCCAATGAGCAGTTCTTC
TRBV9	.	TRBJ2-3	many	CASSPRTFPDTQYF	TGTGCCAGCAGCCCCCGGACTTTTCCAGATACGCAGTATTTT